This T cell receptor beta chain was profiled in a study of T cell changes during pregnancy in multiple sclerosis (dated by TCRdb to between 2018 and 2021). Regarding the research as a whole: The study examined how the T cell repertoire changed over the course of pregnancy in women with multiple sclerosis.

As concerns this clone: Its antigen is still unknown. Per-base quality was not reported, and no clone a single base away is much larger than it.

Via the germline V gene, CDR1 is SGHTS and CDR2 YDEGEE. At the junction V is shortened by 3 bases and J by 0 bases, with 15 bases in between. The CDR3 numbers 16 residues from cysteine through phenylalanine. The retained sequence is limited to the CDR3, 48 bases, with the frame set at the first base. The protocol used for the library was the immunoSEQ multiplex PCR assay. Entries here come from immuneACCESS through TCRdb and include only in-frame sequences with V and J called. Some clones fail to appear in such tables; in the studies checked, an unresolved V gene covers under half of the shortfall, and the cause of the remainder is unknown. For this sample the table gives about 46,000 clones, of which around 92% were detected only once. The ten largest clones take up almost 4.5% of the sample.

The V gene is TRBV5-8 and the J gene is TRBJ1-1, with TRBD1 as a weak D call on 5 bases. This sequence was found in a female donor with multiple sclerosis, enrolled in a pregnancy study. The sample here was CD8+ T cells from peripheral blood mononuclear cells, taken in the first trimester of pregnancy. The CDR3: CASSSGEGLMNTEAFF. The DNA reads as follows: TGTGCCAGCAGCTCCGGGGAGGGGCTCATGAACACTGAAGCTTTCTTT. Outside the CDR3, residues come from the reference TRBV5-8 and TRBJ1-1 proteins, so the full variable domain is: EAGVTQSPTHLIKTRGQQATLRCSPISGHTSVYWYQQALGLGLQFLLWYDEGEERNRGNFPPRFSGRQFPNYSSELNVNALELEDSALYLCASSSGEGLMNTEAFFGQGTRLTVV.